Sequencing of this T cell receptor beta chain was carried out in a study of blood T cell repertoires in COVID-19. Study overall: Sites across the United States, Italy and Spain contributed samples from acute and convalescent COVID-19.

The CDR3 length is 14 residues. In germline, CDR1 is SGHDT, CDR2 YYEEEE. The V segment lost 4 bases and the J segment 6 bases; nucleotides outside the gene matches: 8. Authors' analysis steps: Researchers report that nucleated cell counts were estimated from reference gene primer amplification. Measured with immunoSEQ multiplex PCR; TCRdb has only the in-frame clones, and not every one. Clone size and the V and J calls come from that table; the DNA yielded D and trimming. The sample has around 160,000 clones, over 80% seen once. This chain connects TRBV5-6 to TRBJ2-7, with 9 bases matching TRBD2. This clonotype was obtained from a woman between 40 and 55 years old with active or convalescent COVID-19. Sequencing used peripheral blood. The CDR3 spells CASSEAGTSTEQYF. The CDR3 DNA follows: TGTGCCAGCAGCGAAGCCGGGACTAGCACCGAGCAGTACTTC. The whole variable domain, remainder taken from reference TRBV5-6 and TRBJ2-7, is DAGVTQSPTHLIKTRGQQVTLRCSPKSGHDTVSWYQQALGQGPQFIFQYYEEEERQRGNFPDRFSGHQFPNYSSELNVNALLLGDSALYLCASSEAGTSTEQYFGPGTRLTVT.